The T cell receptor (beta chain) described here comes from a study of T cell repertoires in cytomegalovirus infection. Trimming stripped 4 bases from V and 0 bases from J, with 16 bases between. The CDR3 has 16 amino acids. Germline assignment: CDR1 SGHNT and CDR2 YYREEE (reference sequence). This clonotype was counted between two and nine times. Antigen unknown. TCRdb analysed the reads with MiXCR anew, one entry per CDR3 protein. The sample lists roughly 350,000 distinct CDR3 sequences, just under 35% occurring once. Sequences were derived from cultured PBMCs, sampled from culture after CMV antigen stimulation. The origin of this receptor is a human donor in good health (CMV status not recorded). Some clones in this sample may be carry-over from other donors' samples. V gene TRBV5-4 combines with J gene TRBJ1-1; a weak D match, TRBD1 (6 bases). This chain's CDR3 is CASSPWFRGMNTEAFF. The CDR3 coding sequence is TGTGCCAGCAGCCCTTGGTTCAGGGGCATGAACACTGAAGCTTTCTTT.